Listed here is a single T cell receptor beta chain. Its antigen is unidentified. Primers for the PCR totalled 60 Vbeta and 13 Jbeta. Source study methods: About 9.9 million shared chains were among about 80 million unique TCR beta chains counted in a later analysis. Some clones are missing from TCRdb's copy, which holds only in-frame ones; the method was immunoSEQ multiplex PCR. Clone size and V and J calls were adopted from that table, with D and trimming inferred from the DNA. Its table lists 55,000 or so clones. These data come from a study of cytomegalovirus exposure and HLA in healthy donors. Study at large: An early data release held some 85 million unique TCRs from HLA-typed donors.

General study results and limits: An observed cluster of highly shared sequence variants was recorded as a likely sequencing artifact.

Germline V lookup: CDR1 LNHDA, CDR2 SQIVND (reference sequence). The CDR3 is made up of 16 amino acids. Germline trimming cut 5 bases from V and 0 bases from J; bases unmatched to any gene: 7. The sequence was obtained from a woman between 50 and 59 years old in good health and CMV-seropositive. The chain couples TRBV19 to TRBJ2-1, with 7 bases aligning to TRBD1. The sequenced sample was PBMCs. This CDR3 is CASSSQGWDSYNEQFF. In nucleotides, the CDR3 is TGTGCCAGTAGTTCACAGGGGTGGGACTCCTACAATGAGCAGTTCTTC.